This T cell receptor (beta chain) comes out of a study of shared clonotypes between healthy human individuals. Study-wide points: Sharing across four donors was highest in naive CD4 (approximately 5%) and lowest in memory CD8 (about 0.4%).

The CDR3 covers 13 residues. Trimming stripped 5 bases from V and 3 bases from J, with 10 bases between. Looked up from germline, CDR1 is GTSNPN and CDR2 is SVGIG (reference sequence). On this clone: Its antigen is still unknown.

The assay was immunoSEQ multiplex PCR, and TCRdb's table has in-frame clones only and misses some. The table has under 650,000 clones, almost 97% seen once. Specimen: naive CD4+ T cells sorted from blood. Specified subset: CD45RA+ positively selected. This clonotype was sampled from a woman in her twenties or thirties in good health. The gene calls are TRBV30 and TRBJ1-4, with D possibly TRBD1 on 5 matching bases. CDR3 coding DNA: TGTGCCTGGGGAGGGGTTGCTAATGAAAAACTGTTTTTT. Amino acid sequence: CAWGGVANEKLFF.